The 11 T cell receptor beta chains given below trace back to one sample, sequenced in a study of blood T cell repertoires in COVID-19. Here immunoSEQ multiplex PCR was the method, and the copy in TCRdb shows in-frame clones only, minus some. The sample carries 330,000 or so clones, more than 70% recorded once. The sequencing sample was made of peripheral blood. These receptors originate from an older woman with COVID-19, enrolled during active disease.

The chain is built from TRBV4-1 and TRBJ2-5; 9 bases line up with TRBD1. Germline lookup yields CDR1 MGHRA and CDR2 YSYEKL. The CDR3 is made up of 16 amino acids. The junction had 11 bases not matched to a gene; V was cut back by 4 bases and J by 5 bases. CDR3 nucleotides: TGCGCCAGCAGCCGAACGGGACAGGGAAGGGGTGAGACCCAGTACTTC. Translation: CASSRTGQGRGETQYF.

V and J are TRBV19 and TRBJ1-5; the match to TRBD1 covers 8 bases. CDR3 length equals 14 residues. The ends lost 5 bases at V and 7 bases at J; junction bases unmatched: 7. Germline V CDR1 and CDR2: LNHDA, SQIVND (reference sequence). This CDR3 reads CASSAGGSRQPQHF. The DNA for the CDR3 is TGTGCCAGTAGTGCAGGGGGCTCGAGGCAGCCCCAGCATTTT.

This rearrangement joins TRBV12-2 to TRBJ2-7; TRBD1, as called in the table, went unchecked against the DNA. TRBV12-2 is a recognized pseudogene. The CDR3 is 14 amino acids. CDR3 nucleotides: TGTGCAAGTCGGTCAGGGGGTGTTGGGAACGAGCAGTACTTC. Translation: CASRSGGVGNEQYF.

The rearrangement joins TRBV6-5 to TRBJ1-2; 7 bases are a match to TRBD1. J gave up 8 bases and V 3 bases, and 9 bases lay outside the gene matches. CDR3 size: 14 residues. The germline V gene has CDR1 MNHEY and CDR2 SVGAGI. This chain's CDR3 is CASSYQQGVEGYTF. In DNA form, the CDR3 reads TGTGCCAGCAGTTATCAGCAGGGGGTTGAAGGCTACACCTTC.

This clone was counted once. This chain uses TRBV10-1 with TRBJ1-1; 7 bases match TRBD1. Germline CDR1 reads WNHNN; CDR2 reads SYGVQD (reference sequence). CDR3 length equals 14 residues. The J segment lost 0 bases and the V segment lost 6 bases, leaving 4 bases of the junction unmatched. The CDR3, as DNA: TGCGCCAGCAGCCGGGACAGTATGAACACTGAAGCTTTCTTT. Encoded protein: CASSRDSMNTEAFF.

The J gene is TRBJ1-1, the V gene TRBV9; the D gene is possibly TRBD1 (5 bases). V was pared by 4 bases and J by 4 bases, with 11 bases between. This CDR3 spans 13 amino acids. CDR1 SGDLS and CDR2 YYNGEE come from the germline V gene. CDR3 amino acids: CASSLWGGTEAFF. CDR3 nucleotides: TGTGCCAGCAGCCTCTGGGGGGGCACTGAAGCTTTCTTT.

The rearrangement links TRBV5-5 to TRBJ1-5; D gene uncertain. Germline CDR1 reads SGHKS; CDR2 reads YYEKEE (reference sequence). With 4 bases removed from V and 2 bases from J, the gap between germline ends came to 16 bases. The CDR3 loop spans 16 amino acids. The CDR3 loop is CASSPGRRVGNQPQHF. The CDR3 DNA is TGTGCCAGCAGCCCCGGCAGGCGAGTAGGCAATCAGCCCCAGCATTTT. The full variable domain, rest sourced from reference TRBV5-5 and TRBJ1-5, is DAGVTQSPTHLIKTRGQQVTLRCSPISGHKSVSWYQQVLGQGPQFIFQYYEKEERGRGNFPDRFSARQFPNYSSELNVNALLLGDSALYLCASSPGRRVGNQPQHFGDGTRLSIL.

CDR3 amino acids: CASSLSYRAGNQPQHF. The CDR3, as DNA: TGTGCCAGCAGTTTATCTTACAGGGCTGGCAATCAGCCCCAGCATTTT. The rearrangement uses TRBV27 and TRBJ1-5; maybe TRBD1 (6 bases). Per germline, CDR1 MNHEY and CDR2 SMNVEV (reference sequence). Trimming removed 0 bases at V and 2 bases at J, with 11 bases between. The CDR3 loop spans 16 amino acids.

The J gene is TRBJ2-7, the V gene TRBV19, with 8 bases aligning to TRBD1. With 3 bases clipped from V and 4 bases from J, the junction kept 5 bases outside the gene matches. Germline values: CDR1 LNHDA, CDR2 SQIVND (reference sequence). The CDR3 spans 14 residues. CDR3: CASSMWTGSYEQYF. CDR3 bases: TGTGCCAGTAGTATGTGGACAGGGAGTTACGAGCAGTACTTC.

The V gene is TRBV19, the J gene TRBJ2-7; the match to TRBD2 covers 7 bases. The CDR3 consists of 14 residues. CDR1 is LNHDA and CDR2 is SQIVND in the germline V gene (reference sequence). Unmatched junction bases numbered 5, after V lost 5 bases and J lost 1 base. The CDR3 is CASSPPGGSYEQYF. CDR3 DNA sequence: TGTGCCAGTAGTCCTCCGGGGGGTTCCTACGAGCAGTACTTC. The entire variable domain, with the rest obtained from reference TRBV19 and TRBJ2-7, is as follows: DGGITQSPKYLFRKEGQNVTLSCEQNLNHDAMYWYRQDPGQGLRLIYYSQIVNDFQKGDIAEGYSVSREKKESFPLTVTSAQKNPTAFYLCASSPPGGSYEQYFGPGTRLTVT.

This clone was seen a handful of times. The chain couples TRBV28 to TRBJ2-4, with no clear D. V was clipped by 7 bases and J by 1 base, with 14 bases between them. This CDR3 has 15 residues. Germline CDR1 is MDHEN and CDR2 is SYDVKM. The CDR3 DNA sequence: TGTGCCAGCACCCAATCTCCCAGGGCCAAAAACATTCAGTACTTC. Translated, it gives CASTQSPRAKNIQYF.